A selection of T cell receptor beta chains follows, all from one sample in a study of blood T cell repertoires in COVID-19. Repertoires were generated with immunoSEQ multiplex PCR, while TCRdb's copy carries only in-frame clones and drops some. The sample shows about 330,000 clones, roughly 87% of them seen only once. Source material: PBMCs or T cells enriched from blood (not recorded which). Source of these receptors: a woman younger than 45 who had recovered from COVID-19. Each CDR3 is given with its conserved first and last residue. Each record gives: clone size, V gene, J gene, D gene, CDR3 DNA, CDR3 protein. A D gene is named only where the DNA matches it firmly. Where a row states a size, it is once, few, many or the class of an expanded clone; other rows omit it.

.	TRBV12-5	TRBJ2-3	.	TGTGCTAGTGGTTTGCGTTCGGGGTTTGCACCGGGATTAGTCACAGATACGCAGTATTTT	CASGLRSGFAPGLVTDTQYF
few	TRBV4-1	TRBJ1-1	.	TGCGCCAGCAGCCAGACGCAGGGGAGTGAAGCTTTCTTT	CASSQTQGSEAFF
.	TRBV5-4	TRBJ1-6	.	TGTGCCAGCAGCTGGAAGACAGATTCACCCCTCCACTTT	CASSWKTDSPLHF
once	TRBV5-1	TRBJ2-3	TRBD2	TGCGCCAGCAGCTTGGCCAGCGGGGGGCACACAGATACGCAGTATTTT	CASSLASGGHTDTQYF
.	TRBV9	TRBJ2-5	TRBD2	TGTGCCAGCAGCGTAGTGGGTAGCGGGGCGATCCAAGAGACCCAGTACTTC	CASSVVGSGAIQETQYF
.	TRBV4-1	TRBJ2-5	TRBD2	TGCGCCAGCAGCCCTAGCGGGGCGATACAAGAGACCCAGTACTTC	CASSPSGAIQETQYF
.	TRBV7-2	TRBJ2-7	TRBD2	TGTGCCAGCAGCTCGGGACTAGCGGGGGGTCTTGGCTACGAGCAGTACTTC	CASSSGLAGGLGYEQYF
.	TRBV6-1	TRBJ1-1	.	TGTGCCAGCAGTGAAACCAGGGGGAACACTGAAGCTTTCTTT	CASSETRGNTEAFF
.	TRBV27	TRBJ2-7	TRBD1	TGTGCCAGCAGCACAAGGACAGGGGGCGCGTTTGGTACGTACTTC	CASSTRTGGAFGTYF
.	TRBV12-1	TRBJ2-7	.	TGTGCCAGCAGCTTTGCCCCCCCCCGGACTAGCGGGGACTACGAGCAGTACTTC	CASSFAPPRTSGDYEQYF
.	TRBV27	TRBJ1-4	TRBD1	TGTGCCAGCAGATGGCAGGGGGCGCGAGAAAAACTGTTTTTT	CASRWQGAREKLFF
.	TRBV7-2	TRBJ1-1	.	TGTGCCAGCAGCCCCGCCCGGGAAAACGAAGCTTTCTTT	CASSPARENEAFF
.	TRBV19	TRBJ1-5	.	TGTGCCAGTAGTATAGGGGGCAGGCATAGCAATCAGCCCCAGCATTTT	CASSIGGRHSNQPQHF
.	TRBV7-2	TRBJ1-1	TRBD1	TGTGCCAGCAGCTTTCGGACAGGTGCCCTGAACACTGAAGCTTTCTTT	CASSFRTGALNTEAFF
.	TRBV6-2/TRBV6-3	TRBJ2-1	.	TGTGCCAGCAGCATGAGCGGTTACTCCTACAATGAGCAGTTCTTC	CASSMSGYSYNEQFF
.	TRBV5-1	TRBJ2-5	.	TGCGCCAGCAGCTTAACAGGGAACCAAGAGACCCAGTACTTC	CASSLTGNQETQYF
.	TRBV5-4	TRBJ2-3	TRBD1	TGTGCCAGCGGGACAGGGGTCACAGATACGCAGTATTTT	CASGTGVTDTQYF
.	TRBV5-1	TRBJ1-1	.	TGCGCCAGCAGCTTGGCCCCCAGCGATGAAGCTTTCTTT	CASSLAPSDEAFF
.	TRBV3-1/TRBV3-2	TRBJ1-1	.	TGTGCCAGCAGCATCCCGACAGACTCTGAAGCTTTCTTT	CASSIPTDSEAFF
.	TRBV12-3/TRBV12-4	TRBJ1-1	.	TGTGCCAGCAGTTTCCGGTGGAACACTGAAGCTTTCTTT	CASSFRWNTEAFF
.	TRBV7-2	TRBJ1-5	.	TGTGCCAGCAGCGCCCGGGGGGGCGCACAGCCCCAGCATTTT	CASSARGGAQPQHF
.	TRBV5-1	TRBJ1-2	TRBD1	TGCGCCAGCAGCACTGGGACAGGCCCTTATGGCTACACCTTC	CASSTGTGPYGYTF
.	TRBV28	TRBJ2-2	.	TGTGCCAGCATGGGGACAAACACCGGGGAGCTGTTTTTT	CASMGTNTGELFF
few	TRBV27	TRBJ1-2	.	TGTGCCAGCAAGGAGGTGAGAGGGAACTTCAACTATGGCTACACCTTC	CASKEVRGNFNYGYTF
.	TRBV15	TRBJ2-3	.	TGTGCCACCAGCAGCGGGACAAATCCCCTCACAGATACGCAGTATTTT	CATSSGTNPLTDTQYF
.	TRBV5-4	TRBJ1-5	TRBD1	TGTGCCAGCAGTGAGGGACAGGGGGCCGGTCAGCCCCAGCATTTT	CASSEGQGAGQPQHF
once	TRBV9	TRBJ1-5	.	TGTGCCAGCAGCGTAGGGGGCGGTCAGCCCCAGCATTTT	CASSVGGGQPQHF
.	TRBV2	TRBJ1-5	.	TGTGCCAGCAGTGAAGTGTCGGCAGGATATCAGCCCCAGCATTTT	CASSEVSAGYQPQHF
.	TRBV3-1/TRBV3-2	TRBJ2-7	.	TGTGCCAGCAGCCGGCGGGCAAGTACCTACGAGCAGTACTTC	CASSRRASTYEQYF
.	TRBV6-5	TRBJ1-5	.	TGTGCCAGCAGTTCAAGGGGGACGGGGCAGCCCCAGCATTTT	CASSSRGTGQPQHF
.	TRBV5-1	TRBJ2-1	TRBD2	TGCGCCAGCAGCTTGGCTACGGGGACTAGCGGGGGGCATCAGTTCTTC	CASSLATGTSGGHQFF
.	TRBV19	TRBJ2-7	TRBD1	TGTGCCAGTAGCCCAACAGGGGGGAACTACGAGCAGTACTTC	CASSPTGGNYEQYF
.	TRBV5-1	TRBJ2-1	TRBD1	TGCGCCAGCAGCCCTCCGGGACAGGGAGGCCTATTGGGCTACAATGAGCAGTTCTTC	CASSPPGQGGLLGYNEQFF
.	TRBV6-2/TRBV6-3	TRBJ1-6	TRBD1	TGTGCCAGCAGTTACTCTCCAGGGGGTGGTTCACCCCTCCACTTT	CASSYSPGGGSPLHF
.	TRBV7-2	TRBJ2-5	.	TGTGCCAGCAGCTTAGGGGATTCGGGGGAGACCCAGTACTTC	CASSLGDSGETQYF
.	TRBV9	TRBJ2-1	.	TGTGCCAGCGGCCGGGACTTCTACAATGAGCAGTTCTTC	CASGRDFYNEQFF
.	TRBV7-8	TRBJ1-4	TRBD1	TGTGCCAGCAGCGGCAGGGGGGCTAATGAAAAACTGTTTTTT	CASSGRGANEKLFF
.	TRBV5-1	TRBJ1-1	.	TGCGCCAGCAGCTTGGCCTCAGGGGTCACTGAAGCTTTCTTT	CASSLASGVTEAFF
.	TRBV6-2/TRBV6-3	TRBJ2-5	TRBD2	TGTGCCAGCAGTTGGGAGACTAGCGGGGGGGCCCTCTTCGAAGAGACCCAGTACTTC	CASSWETSGGALFEETQYF
.	TRBV12-5	TRBJ2-7	TRBD1	TGTGCTAGTGGTTCGGCCAGGAGACAGGGGGCTTCCTACGAGCAGTACTTC	CASGSARRQGASYEQYF
.	TRBV9	TRBJ2-4	.	TGTGCCAGCAGCGAGACCCCGGGGAACATTCAGTACTTC	CASSETPGNIQYF
few	TRBV6-6	TRBJ1-5	.	TGTGCCAGCAGTCGCGGGGGGGAGTATAGCAATCAGCCCCAGCATTTT	CASSRGGEYSNQPQHF
.	TRBV5-6	TRBJ1-2	TRBD1	TGTGCCAGCAGCTTGGGACAGGGGATCTATGGCTACACCTTC	CASSLGQGIYGYTF
.	TRBV3-1/TRBV3-2	TRBJ1-2	TRBD1	TGTGCCAGCAGCCACTCAGGGGGCGGTGACGATGGCTACACCTTC	CASSHSGGGDDGYTF
.	TRBV28	TRBJ2-3	.	TGTGCCAGCAGTTATAGTCCAGGGGTGGGTGCAGATACGCAGTATTTT	CASSYSPGVGADTQYF
.	TRBV5-5	TRBJ1-5	TRBD1	TGTGCCAGCAGCTTGAGGGACAGGCTTTTTCAGCCCCAGCATTTT	CASSLRDRLFQPQHF
.	TRBV5-6	TRBJ1-4	.	TGTGCCAGCAGCTGGTTGGACAGACCTAATGAAAAACTGTTTTTT	CASSWLDRPNEKLFF
.	TRBV11-3	TRBJ2-5	.	TGTGCCAGCAGCCCGGGATCCCAAGAGACCCAGTACTTC	CASSPGSQETQYF
once	TRBV20-1	TRBJ1-2	.	TGCAGTGCTAGACACAGGCATGGCTACACCTTC	CSARHRHGYTF
.	TRBV5-1	TRBJ2-7	TRBD1	TGCGCCAGCAGCGGAGGGACAGGGGGCGCGAAGAGTTACGAGCAGTACTTC	CASSGGTGGAKSYEQYF
.	TRBV19	TRBJ1-5	.	TGTGCCAGTAGTATCCTGGGCTGGGACTTTAGCAATCAGCCCCAGCATTTT	CASSILGWDFSNQPQHF